The 27 T cell receptor beta chains given below trace back to one sample, sequenced in a study of early T cells in non-severe SARS-CoV-2 infection. TCRdb reprocessed the 5' RACE reads with MiXCR, giving one entry per CDR3 protein. The sample lists about 71,000 distinct CDR3 sequences, 9.5% to 15% seen once, with 2.7% in the top ten. Sequenced material: whole blood, taken at baseline. Source of these receptors: an adult who was a healthcare worker with PCR-confirmed SARS-CoV-2 infection or an uninfected control (not recorded which).

The CDR3 nucleotides read TGTGCCAGCAGCTCCCGCAGCGGACAGGGGAACTACAATGAGCAGTTCTTC. It yields the protein CASSSRSGQGNYNEQFF. J is TRBJ2-1 and V is TRBV7-8, with 9 bases aligning to TRBD1. The CDR3 is 17 amino acids. Germline V gene lookup returns CDR1 SGHVS and CDR2 FQNEAQ. With V trimmed by 4 bases and J by 3 bases, 10 bases remained unmatched.

Ten or more counts support this clonotype. The chain combines TRBV15 with TRBJ2-7; D possibly uses TRBD1 or TRBD2 (5 bases each). This CDR3 comprises 14 residues. The V gene's germline CDR1 is LNHNV and CDR2 YYDKDF (reference sequence). With 1 base removed from V and 0 bases from J, the gap between germline ends came to 7 bases. CDR3 residues: CATSRAGGSYEQYF. The CDR3 DNA reads as TGTGCCACCAGCAGAGCTGGGGGCTCCTACGAGCAGTACTTC.

The chain is built from TRBV5-1 and TRBJ2-7; D might be TRBD1 (5 bases). The CDR3 covers 15 residues. Deletions cut 0 bases from V and 3 bases from J, with 13 bases between. The germline V gene has CDR1 SGHRS and CDR2 YFSETQ. CDR3 region: CASSLVQDPYYEQYF. As DNA, the CDR3 is TGCGCCAGCAGCTTGGTACAGGATCCCTACTACGAGCAGTACTTC.

This clonotype was counted at least ten times. This chain connects TRBV10-2 to TRBJ1-1; D is unclear. The ends were cut back, 1 base at V and 7 bases at J, with 4 bases in the middle. Germline V gene data show CDR1 as WSHSY and CDR2 as SAAADI. This CDR3 has 11 amino acids. Here the CDR3 reads CASSEFGEAFF. The CDR3 coding sequence is TGCGCCAGCAGTGAGTTTGGTGAAGCTTTCTTT.

V gene TRBV10-3 combines with J gene TRBJ2-3; 8 nucleotides agree with TRBD1. This CDR3 is built from 12 residues. Germline V gene lookup returns CDR1 ENHRY and CDR2 SYGVKD. V trimming: 8 bases; J trimming: 6 bases; junction bases outside the gene matches: 4. The CDR3 nucleotides are TGTGCCATCGGCAGGGGGCCGGATACGCAGTATTTT. Its protein is CAIGRGPDTQYF.

The V and J genes are TRBV28 and TRBJ1-2, with D unresolved. Trimming pared 6 bases from V and 8 bases from J, leaving 16 bases between. The CDR3 length is 13 residues. In germline, CDR1 is MDHEN, CDR2 SYDVKM. This chain's CDR3 is CASSSLRARGYTF. The CDR3 DNA is TGTGCCAGCAGCTCCCTAAGGGCCAGGGGCTACACCTTC.

This sequence joins TRBV11-2 and TRBJ2-5; 9 bases are a match to TRBD2. This CDR3 region has 16 residues. V lost 2 bases, J lost 5 bases, and 9 bases stayed unmatched. The V gene's germline CDR1 is SGHAT and CDR2 FQNNGV. CDR3 coding DNA: TGTGCCAGCAGCTTAAATCGCGGGGGGGCCGATGAGACCCAGTACTTC. Protein sequence: CASSLNRGGADETQYF.

The genes are TRBV29-1 and TRBJ2-1; a weak D match, TRBD1 (6 bases). V lost 6 bases and J 9 bases, leaving 18 bases between the germline ends. Germline CDR1 is SQVTM and CDR2 is ANQGSEA. The CDR3 contains 13 residues. The CDR3 DNA reads TGCAGCGTGGGGCACAGGGAACGGAGTGAGCAGTTCTTC. This translates into CSVGHRERSEQFF.

This clonotype has only a few counts. The V and J genes are TRBV7-8 and TRBJ1-4, with D unclear. Trimming shortened V by 4 bases and J by 5 bases, and 11 bases separated the two germline ends. Germline CDR1 is SGHVS and CDR2 is FQNEAQ. This CDR3 has 14 residues. CDR3 in amino acids: CASSSGRQNEKLFF. CDR3 nucleotides: TGTGCCAGCAGCTCCGGGCGACAAAATGAAAAACTGTTTTTT. Full variable domain (missing parts from reference TRBV7-8 and TRBJ1-4): GAGVSQSPRYKVAKRGQDVALRCDPISGHVSLFWYQQALGQGPEFLTYFQNEAQLDKSGLPSDRFFAERPEGSVSTLKIQRTQQEDSAVYLCASSSGRQNEKLFFGSGTQLSVL.

The J gene is TRBJ1-6, the V gene TRBV5-8; possible D gene TRBD1, 6 bases. CDR1 and CDR2 (germline): SGHTS, YDEGEE. V lost 4 bases and J 10 bases, leaving 15 bases between the germline ends. The CDR3 sequence is 14 residues long. CDR3 bases: TGTGCCAGCAGCCTCAGGGGAGGAGGATCACCCCTCCACTTT. Protein: CASSLRGGGSPLHF.

This clonotype was seen repeatedly, ten times or more. The V call is TRBV29-1, the J call TRBJ2-5; D unresolved. The CDR3 is 10 residues long. CDR1 and CDR2 from the germline V gene are SQVTM and ANQGSEA. The CDR3 region has the DNA TGCGGTGGGGTTCAAGAGACCCAGTACTTC. This sequence encodes CGGVQETQYF.

The chain employs TRBV28 and TRBJ1-2, with 9 bases aligning to TRBD1. Per germline, CDR1 MDHEN and CDR2 SYDVKM. The CDR3 length is 14 residues. V was pared by 6 bases and J by 4 bases, with 6 bases of the junction left unmatched. The CDR3 sequence is CASSSGTGIYGYTF. As DNA, the CDR3 is TGTGCCAGCAGCTCCGGGACAGGGATCTATGGCTACACCTTC.

This clonotype showed up just a few times. The gene calls are TRBV10-3 and TRBJ2-5, with a weak D call TRBD1 (6 bases). The V end lost 3 bases, the J end lost 0 bases, and 8 bases lay between the germline ends. The CDR3 runs to 14 residues. In germline, CDR1 is ENHRY, CDR2 SYGVKD. CDR3 amino acids: CAISDPGDQETQYF. The CDR3 DNA is TGTGCCATCAGTGACCCAGGGGACCAAGAGACCCAGTACTTC.

The table lists this clonotype with a few counts. The rearrangement links TRBV5-4 to TRBJ1-4; D is undetermined. The CDR3 contains 14 residues. Trimming shortened V by 0 bases and J by 7 bases, and 10 bases separated the two germline ends. From germline, CDR1 is SGHNT and CDR2 YYREEE (reference sequence). The CDR3, as DNA: TGTGCCAGCAGCTTGGGAGGGTCGAGTGAAAAACTGTTTTTT. The encoded protein is CASSLGGSSEKLFF. The entire variable domain, with the rest obtained from reference TRBV5-4 and TRBJ1-4, is as follows: ETGVTQSPTHLIKTRGQQVTLRCSSQSGHNTVSWYQQALGQGPQFIFQYYREEENGRGNFPPRFSGLQFPNYSSELNVNALELDDSALYLCASSLGGSSEKLFFGSGTQLSVL.

J is TRBJ2-3 and V is TRBV5-1, with TRBD2 matching over 8 bases. With 2 bases clipped from V and 2 bases from J, the junction kept 10 bases outside the gene matches. The CDR3 loop spans 17 amino acids. Germline lookup yields CDR1 SGHRS and CDR2 YFSETQ. CDR3 sequence: CASSLGRPAGATDTQYF. CDR3 nucleotides: TGCGCCAGCAGCTTAGGTCGCCCAGCGGGGGCCACAGATACGCAGTATTTT.

This chain's CDR3 is CASRGRTGASSSEQYF. The CDR3 DNA sequence: TGTGCCAGCAGGGGGAGGACAGGGGCGTCGTCGAGCGAGCAGTACTTC. The chain couples TRBV27 to TRBJ2-7, with 9 bases identical to TRBD1. J lost 6 bases, V lost 6 bases, and 15 bases had no gene match. The CDR3 has 16 amino acids. CDR1 and CDR2 (germline): MNHEY, SMNVEV (reference sequence).

This chain uses TRBV11-2 with TRBJ2-7, with 8 positions matching TRBD1. With 5 bases clipped from V and 4 bases from J, the junction kept 7 bases outside the gene matches. The CDR3 consists of 14 residues. Germline CDR1 SGHAT, CDR2 FQNNGV. CDR3 sequence reads: CASSATDRGYEQYF. DNA of the CDR3: TGTGCCAGCAGCGCTACCGACAGGGGTTACGAGCAGTACTTC.

In its sample, this clonotype was seen a few times. The CDR3 protein is CASSPRQGAGELFF. CDR3 sequence (DNA): TGTGCCAGCTCACCAAGACAGGGGGCCGGGGAGCTGTTTTTT. V is TRBV18 and J is TRBJ2-2, with 9 bases matching TRBD1. Looked up from germline, CDR1 is KGHSH and CDR2 is LQKENI. This CDR3 has 14 amino acids. Trimming removed 2 bases from V and 6 bases from J; junction bases left unmatched: 1. The entire variable domain, with the rest obtained from reference TRBV18 and TRBJ2-2, is as follows: NAGVMQNPRHLVRRRGQEARLRCSPMKGHSHVYWYRQLPEEGLKFMVYLQKENIIDESGMPKERFSAEFPKEGPSILRIQQVVRGDSAAYFCASSPRQGAGELFFGEGSRLTVL.

This clonotype was counted ten times or more. V gene TRBV16 combines with J gene TRBJ1-1, with 7 bases identical to TRBD1. The germline V gene encodes CDR1 KGHSY and CDR2 FQNENV. With 8 bases clipped from V and 2 bases from J, the junction kept 11 bases outside the gene matches. CDR3 length equals 15 residues. CDR3 in DNA: TGTGCCAGCGGGGGACAGAGAGCTCCAAACACTGAAGCTTTCTTT. This gives the protein CASGGQRAPNTEAFF.

In its sample, this clonotype was seen a few times. This chain connects TRBV6-6 to TRBJ2-2, with TRBD1 matching over 9 bases. The CDR3 has 16 amino acids. The V gene end was trimmed by 2 bases and the J gene end by 3 bases; junction bases not matched to a gene: 4. Germline V gives CDR1 MNHNY, CDR2 SVGAGI (reference sequence). CDR3 in amino acids: CASSYGTGGYTGELFF. The CDR3 nucleotides read TGTGCCAGCAGTTACGGAACAGGGGGCTACACCGGGGAGCTGTTTTTT.

In its sample, this clonotype was seen a few times. The rearrangement joins TRBV7-9 to TRBJ2-3; D is unresolved. Per germline, CDR1 SEHNR and CDR2 FQNEAQ (reference sequence). The CDR3 is 13 residues long. V lost 5 bases and J 6 bases, leaving 12 bases between the germline ends. This CDR3 reads CASSDAIMDTQYF. CDR3 in DNA: TGTGCCAGCAGCGACGCCATAATGGATACGCAGTATTTT.

V is TRBV24-1 and J is TRBJ2-1, with 13 positions matching TRBD2. Trimming cost V 4 bases and J 9 bases; bases outside gene matches: 8. Germline V lookup: CDR1 KGHDR, CDR2 SFDVKD. The CDR3 loop spans 16 amino acids. This CDR3 is CATSEAGLAGRSEQFF. The CDR3 nucleotides are TGTGCCACCAGTGAGGCGGGACTAGCGGGGCGGAGTGAGCAGTTCTTC.

This chain joins TRBV12-3 or TRBV12-4 and TRBJ2-5; no reliable D call. The CDR3 has 12 amino acids. V was trimmed by 3 bases and J by 5 bases, leaving 7 bases between them. DNA of the CDR3: TGTGCCAGCAGTTTCCTTCGGGAGACCCAGTACTTC. This translates into CASSFLRETQYF.

This clonotype was counted between two and nine times. J is TRBJ1-6 and V is TRBV6-5, with a tentative D call TRBD1 (5 bases). The length of the CDR3 is 14 residues. Trimming stripped 6 bases from V and 8 bases from J, with 14 bases between. From germline, CDR1 is MNHEY and CDR2 SVGAGI. CDR3 coding DNA: TGTGCCAGCAGACCAGGGACCCTAGATTCACCCCTCCACTTT. Amino acid sequence: CASRPGTLDSPLHF.

This clonotype was found many times. The chain combines TRBV6-5 with TRBJ1-3; TRBD1 matches at 8 bases. Germline V lookup: CDR1 MNHEY, CDR2 SVGAGI. V shed 6 bases and J 7 bases; nucleotides not matched to a gene: 11. The CDR3 consists of 15 residues. CDR3 amino acids: CASSRDRGELNTIYF. DNA of the CDR3: TGTGCCAGCAGCCGAGACAGGGGCGAACTGAACACCATATATTTT.

The genes are TRBV19 and TRBJ1-2; tentatively, D is TRBD1 (5 bases). This CDR3 comprises 15 residues. In germline, CDR1 is LNHDA, CDR2 SQIVND (reference sequence). Between the trimmed V and J ends, which lost 3 bases and 4 bases, there was a span of 15 bases. CDR3 in DNA: TGTGCCAGTAGTATCAGTCGCGGCGGGGGCTATGGCTACACCTTC. It yields the protein CASSISRGGGYGYTF.

There are a few counts of this clonotype. The V gene is TRBV25-1, the J gene TRBJ2-3, with D perhaps matching TRBD1 (6 bases). This CDR3 is 15 amino acids long. CDR1 is MGHDK, CDR2 SYGVNS, per germline. V gave up 3 bases and J gave up 4 bases, with 14 bases separating them. CDR3 in DNA: TGTGCCAGCAGTGACCGAGCACGGACAGCAGATACGCAGTATTTT. Its protein is CASSDRARTADTQYF.